The 9 T cell receptor beta chains presented below share a single source sample, sequenced in a study of T cells expressing NK-cell markers. From its re-call of the 5' RACE reads, TCRdb lists each CDR3 protein once, without DNA. Its listing shows some 460,000 distinct CDR3 sequences. Source material: blood T cells: a sorted CD56 or NKG2C T cell subset, CD4+ or CD8+ T cells, or bulk PBMC T cells (not recorded which). The receptor source for this set is a woman in her fifties or sixties in good health.

This chain joins TRBV4-1 and TRBJ2-7; TCRdb names TRBD1, which stays unverified in the absence of DNA. In germline, CDR1 is MGHRA, CDR2 YSYEKL. This CDR3 contains 20 residues. The CDR3 sequence: CASSLTMGVFRGSSSYEQYF.

The chain has TRBV20-1 and TRBJ2-4; TCRdb picks TRBD1, but there is no DNA to check that call. From germline, CDR1 is DFQATT and CDR2 SNEGSKA (reference sequence). This CDR3 comprises 20 residues. CDR3 amino acids: CSARDRSWTGGFLAKNIQYF.

This chain uses TRBV28 with TRBJ2-1; TCRdb returns TRBD1, unconfirmable since there is no DNA. The CDR3 spans 15 residues. Germline V lookup: CDR1 MDHEN, CDR2 SYDVKM. The chain's CDR3 is CASSFTAGEFNEQFF.

This chain's CDR3 is CATAKPPAGASTDTQYF. The chain has TRBV24-1 and TRBJ2-3; the TCRdb call, TRBD1, lacks DNA for checking. The CDR3 has 17 residues. Germline values: CDR1 KGHDR, CDR2 SFDVKD.

This chain connects TRBV10-3 to TRBJ1-1. The CDR3 sequence is 14 residues long. Germline V gene sequence: CDR1 ENHRY, CDR2 SYGVKD. CDR3 sequence reads: CAISVKVGVTEAFF.

The chain has TRBV15 and TRBJ1-2; TCRdb selects TRBD1, and the lack of DNA leaves this call unchecked. Looked up from germline, CDR1 is LNHNV and CDR2 is YYDKDF (reference sequence). The CDR3 has 17 amino acids. CDR3 sequence: CATSRDWAGTGVSGYTF. Combining the CDR3 with reference TRBV15 and TRBJ1-2 gives the whole variable domain DAMVIQNPRYQVTQFGKPVTLSCSQTLNHNVMYWYQQKSSQAPKLLFHYYDKDFNNEADTPDNFQSRRPNTSFCFLDIRSPGLGDTAMYLCATSRDWAGTGVSGYTFGSGTRLTVV.

The rearrangement joins TRBV24-1 to TRBJ2-1; without DNA, the TCRdb call of TRBD1 cannot be checked. The germline gives CDR1 KGHDR, CDR2 SFDVKD. This CDR3 contains 14 residues. The CDR3 reads CATSDTRQGPEQFF.

This rearrangement joins TRBV2 to TRBJ2-7; without DNA, the TCRdb call of TRBD1 cannot be checked. The germline gives CDR1 SNHLY, CDR2 FYNNEI. CDR3 length: 16 residues. CDR3 amino acids: CASTSRLNRVTYEQYF.

The CDR3 is CASSERGPGSPQHF. This chain connects TRBV10-1 to TRBJ1-5. Germline V gene data show CDR1 as WNHNN and CDR2 as SYGVQD (reference sequence). The CDR3 loop spans 14 amino acids.